The 30 T cell receptor beta chains given below trace back to one sample, sequenced in a study of metastatic and nonmetastatic thyroid tumors. Treatment of any kind had been given to no patient before thyroid surgery. Using MiXCR, TCRdb reanalyzed the PCR reads. This table holds tens of thousands of clones, less than 35% found once. The source material was blood. Receptor source: a male donor with papillary thyroid cancer or a benign thyroid nodule (not recorded which). Some clones in this sample may be carry-over from other donors' samples.

The gene calls are TRBV18 and TRBJ2-7; 12 bases map to TRBD2. The CDR3 covers 15 residues. Per germline, CDR1 KGHSH and CDR2 LQKENI. Trimming cost V 3 bases and J 5 bases; bases outside gene matches: 5. The CDR3 protein is CASSPPGLAGHEQYF. CDR3 nucleotides: TGTGCCAGCTCACCGCCGGGACTAGCGGGTCACGAGCAGTACTTC.

Note on this clone: A much larger clone is a single base away; this may be a read error. The same CDR3 also results from other DNA sequences found in this sample. The genes are TRBV5-6 and TRBJ1-2, with D hard to call. CDR1 and CDR2 from the germline V gene are SGHDT and YYEEEE. The CDR3 has 12 residues. The CDR3 DNA sequence: TGTGCCAGCAGCTCGGGTTTTTCTGGCTACACATTC. Translated, it gives CASSSGFSGYTF.

In the case of this clone: A read error may produce the germline difference seen at one junction end. The rearrangement links TRBV28 to TRBJ1-5; D is undetermined. This CDR3 contains 14 residues. Germline-derived CDR1 and CDR2 are MDHEN and SYDVKM. The CDR3 DNA reads as TGTGGCAGCAGTCCGAAACAGAGGTTCGGGCCACAGCATTTT. This encodes CGSSPKQRFGPQHF.

This clone was seen more than once but under ten times. CDR3 bases: TGCAGTGCGAGGACCCTGGGACAGGCCTTCGGGGCTAACTATGGCTACACCTTC. It encodes CSARTLGQAFGANYGYTF. The V gene is TRBV20-1, the J gene TRBJ1-2, with TRBD1 identical over 8 bases. This CDR3 has 18 amino acids. Germline V CDR1 and CDR2: DFQATT, SNEGSKA (reference sequence). Unmatched junction bases numbered 18, after V lost 6 bases and J lost 0 bases.

This clone appeared many times. Additional DNA sequences in this sample encode the identical CDR3. The chain joins TRBV14 to TRBJ2-7; D unclear. Trimming took off 3 bases at V and 2 bases at J, with 11 bases between the two ends. Germline-derived CDR1 and CDR2 are SGHDN and FVKESK. There are 14 residues in the CDR3. CDR3 region: CASSQVGSAYEQYF. The CDR3 DNA is TGTGCCAGCAGCCAGGTAGGGTCCGCCTACGAGCAGTACTTC.

This clone appeared many times. The V gene is TRBV9, the J gene TRBJ2-5; maybe TRBD2 (7 bases). Germline CDR1 reads SGDLS; CDR2 reads YYNGEE. The ends were cut back, 4 bases at V and 0 bases at J, with 13 bases in the middle. The CDR3 is 15 residues long. The CDR3 here is CASSRGATYQETQYF. DNA of the CDR3: TGTGCCAGCAGCCGGGGGGCGACGTACCAAGAGACCCAGTACTTC.

This clone showed up just a few times. The chain carries TRBV6-1 and TRBJ1-4; D remains unclear. Germline V gene lookup returns CDR1 MNHNS and CDR2 SASEGT. The CDR3 sequence is 15 residues long. V shed 2 bases and J shed 8 bases, with 15 bases lying between them. In DNA, the CDR3 is TGTGCCAGCAGTGAAAGGAGGGTTCTTCAAGAAAAACTGTTTTTT. Translated, it gives CASSERRVLQEKLFF.

This clone was observed a few times. The genes are TRBV18 and TRBJ2-2; possible D gene TRBD1, 6 bases. Germline CDR1 reads KGHSH; CDR2 reads LQKENI. CDR3 length: 15 amino acids. Trimming took 2 bases from V and 4 from J, leaving 11 bases between them. The CDR3 reads CASSPKGQRTGELFF. As DNA, the CDR3 is TGTGCCAGCTCACCAAAAGGACAGCGCACCGGGGAGCTGTTTTTT. Full variable domain (rest looked up from reference TRBV18 and TRBJ2-2): NAGVMQNPRHLVRRRGQEARLRCSPMKGHSHVYWYRQLPEEGLKFMVYLQKENIIDESGMPKERFSAEFPKEGPSILRIQQVVRGDSAAYFCASSPKGQRTGELFFGEGSRLTVL.

This rearrangement joins TRBV11-2 to TRBJ1-1, with a tentative D call TRBD1 (5 bases). CDR3 size: 14 residues. Germline V CDR1 and CDR2: SGHAT, FQNNGV. Deletions cut 5 bases from V and 0 bases from J, with 10 bases between. This CDR3 reads CASSKGALNTEAFF. CDR3 DNA: TGTGCCAGCAGCAAAGGGGCATTGAACACTGAAGCTTTCTTT.

This clone was counted at least ten times. CDR3 bases: TGTGCCAGCAGCCCACTAGCGGGCGTCACAGATACGCAGTATTTT. It codes for CASSPLAGVTDTQYF. The V and J genes are TRBV3-1 and TRBJ2-3; TRBD2 agrees at 9 bases. Losses at the gene ends were 4 bases for V and 2 bases for J; bases not matched to a gene: 4. Germline assignment: CDR1 LGHDT and CDR2 YNNKEL (reference sequence). This CDR3 has 15 amino acids.

Worth noting for this clone: At one end, the junction sequence differs from germline, possibly due to a read error. The V call is TRBV7-7, the J call TRBJ2-2, with D perhaps TRBD2 (7 bases). Germline CDR1 reads SSHAT; CDR2 reads FNYEAQ (reference sequence). This CDR3 contains 15 residues. The CDR3, as DNA: TGTGCTAGCAGCTTGGAGGGGGGGAACACCCGGGAGCTGTTTTTT. Translated, it gives CASSLEGGNTRELFF.

This clone ranks as medium-sized. The rearrangement uses TRBV5-1 and TRBJ2-7, with 7 bases that match TRBD2. Unmatched junction bases numbered 16, after V lost 9 bases and J lost 7 bases. The CDR3 loop spans 14 amino acids. The germline V gene encodes CDR1 SGHRS and CDR2 YFSETQ. CDR3 region: CATLYWEGGFEQYF. CDR3 coding DNA: TGCGCCACTCTCTATTGGGAGGGAGGTTTTGAGCAGTACTTC. Looking up the rest from reference TRBV5-1 and TRBJ2-7 gives the full variable domain: KAGVTQTPRYLIKTRGQQVTLSCSPISGHRSVSWYQQTPGQGLQFLFEYFSETQRNKGNFPGRFSGRQFSNSRSEMNVSTLELGDSALYLCATLYWEGGFEQYFGPGTRLTVT.

This clone came up many times. The chain links TRBV28 to TRBJ2-1; D gene ambiguous. CDR1 and CDR2 (germline): MDHEN, SYDVKM. V lost 8 bases, J lost 6 bases, and 17 bases lay in between. The CDR3 sequence is 14 residues long. In DNA form, the CDR3 reads TGTGCCAGCGATAGAAGACCCCGGATCAATGAGCAGTTCTTC. Its protein is CASDRRPRINEQFF.

This clone was found many times. The chain uses TRBV24-1 and TRBJ1-2, with 9 positions matching TRBD1. The CDR3 is made up of 14 amino acids. J lost 5 bases, V lost 5 bases, and 5 bases had no gene match. Germline CDR1 is KGHDR and CDR2 is SFDVKD. For the CDR3, the DNA is TGTGCCACCAGTGGACAGGGGGGGGGGTATGGCTACACCTTC. Amino acids: CATSGQGGGYGYTF.

The table lists this clone with many counts. A much larger clone lies a single base off, so this may be a read error. V and J are TRBV27 and TRBJ2-7, with 7 bases aligning to TRBD2. CDR1 is MNHEY and CDR2 is SMNVEV in the germline V gene (reference sequence). The CDR3 has 13 amino acids. V lost 7 bases to trimming and J lost 4 bases; unmatched junction nucleotides: 7. In DNA form, the CDR3 reads TGTGCCAGCATGACCCGGGAGGTGTACGAGCAGTACTTC. Residues: CASMTREVYEQYF.

This clone was detected a few times. Being one base from a much bigger clone, this may be a read error. V gene TRBV7-6 combines with J gene TRBJ2-1; D may be TRBD1 or TRBD2 (6 bases each). This CDR3 spans 16 amino acids. The V gene's germline CDR1 is SGHVS and CDR2 FNYEAQ. CDR3 amino acids: CASSLEGGSGYNEQFF. The CDR3 DNA follows: TGTGCTAGCAGCTTAGAAGGGGGGTCCGGCTACAATGAGCAGTTCTTC.

The V gene is TRBV27, the J gene TRBJ2-3; D not resolved. CDR1 is MNHEY, CDR2 SMNVEV, per germline (reference sequence). The V end lost 6 bases, the J end lost 4 bases, and 8 bases lay between the germline ends. The CDR3 runs to 12 residues. CDR3 loop: CASSSFSDTQYF. Written as DNA, the CDR3 is TGTGCCAGCAGCTCATTTTCAGATACGCAGTATTTT.

This chain connects TRBV5-1 to TRBJ2-7; possible D gene TRBD2, 6 bases. This CDR3 has 16 amino acids. Germline-derived CDR1 and CDR2 are SGHRS and YFSETQ. V dropped 8 bases and J dropped 0 bases, with 21 bases sitting between them. The CDR3 DNA is TGCGCCAGATGGGGATCGGGGACTCTAGACTCCTACGAGCAGTACTTC. This sequence encodes CARWGSGTLDSYEQYF.

Judged by abundance, this clone is medium-sized (0.01 to 0.1%). This rearrangement joins TRBV20-1 to TRBJ2-7, with D possibly being TRBD1 (6 bases). This CDR3 has 13 amino acids. Trimming took off 6 bases at V and 4 bases at J, with 16 bases between the two ends. Germline V gives CDR1 DFQATT, CDR2 SNEGSKA (reference sequence). For the CDR3, the DNA is TGCAGTGCCCCTACGTCAGGGGCTTACGAGCAGTACTTC. Amino acid sequence: CSAPTSGAYEQYF.

The chain carries TRBV20-1 and TRBJ2-3; 10 bases agree with TRBD1. CDR1 DFQATT and CDR2 SNEGSKA come from the germline V gene (reference sequence). This CDR3 has 14 amino acids. The V segment lost 2 bases and the J segment 3 bases; nucleotides outside the gene matches: 2. CDR3 loop: CSARRGQGTDTQYF. The CDR3 DNA reads as TGCAGTGCTAGAAGGGGACAGGGGACAGATACGCAGTATTTT.

The chain has TRBV7-9 and TRBJ1-6, with D possibly being TRBD1 (6 bases). Germline V gene lookup returns CDR1 SEHNR and CDR2 FQNEAQ (reference sequence). Between the trimmed V and J ends, which lost 5 bases and 7 bases, there was a span of 15 bases. The CDR3 length is 15 residues. CDR3 sequence (DNA): TGTGCCAGCAGCCTAACACAGGGAGGAAATTCACCCCTCCACTTT. Protein: CASSLTQGGNSPLHF.

This clone came up many times. This rearrangement joins TRBV6-1 to TRBJ2-7, with a tentative D call TRBD2 (6 bases). Trimming pared 2 bases from V and 0 bases from J, leaving 11 bases between. The germline V gene has CDR1 MNHNS and CDR2 SASEGT. The CDR3 contains 15 residues. CDR3 nucleotide sequence: TGTGCCAGCAGTGAAATGTCCGGGAGCTCCTACGAGCAGTACTTC. This gives the protein CASSEMSGSSYEQYF.

The rearrangement uses TRBV3-1 and TRBJ2-7, with a weak D call TRBD2 (5 bases). The CDR3 has 17 amino acids. V lost 1 base and J 4 bases, leaving 20 bases between the germline ends. Germline V gene data show CDR1 as LGHDT and CDR2 as YNNKEL (reference sequence). The CDR3 DNA follows: TGTGCCAGCAGCCAAGGTAGCGTGAAGTCCGCCCGGTACGAGCAGTACTTC. Amino acid sequence: CASSQGSVKSARYEQYF.

This clone has a handful of counts. A much larger clone sits a single nucleotide away, making a read error possible. The same CDR3 is also encoded by other DNA sequences in this sample. The chain uses TRBV29-1 and TRBJ1-5; D is perhaps TRBD1 (5 bases). Per the germline V gene, CDR1 is SQVTM and CDR2 is ANQGSEA. The CDR3 runs 14 residues. The CDR3 region is CSVVLTAEDQPQHF. The CDR3, as DNA: TGCAGCGTTGTGTTGACAGCCGAGGATCAGCCCCAACATTTT.

This clone was seen ten or more times. The rearrangement uses TRBV30 and TRBJ2-7; TRBD1 aligns across 7 bases. Germline CDR1 GTSNPN, CDR2 SVGIG (reference sequence). The trim removed 8 bases at V and 3 bases at J, leaving 10 bases unmatched. This CDR3 has 13 amino acids. CDR3 region: CAIEGQNLYEQYF. The DNA of the CDR3 is TGTGCCATAGAGGGACAGAACCTCTACGAGCAGTACTTC.

The V gene is TRBV5-6, the J gene TRBJ2-5; 9 bases map to TRBD2. This CDR3 spans 15 amino acids. Germline V gene sequence: CDR1 SGHDT, CDR2 YYEEEE. V lost 2 bases, J lost 4 bases, and 6 bases stayed unmatched. The CDR3 nucleotides are TGTGCCAGCAGCTTTAGGGTAGCGGGAGTAGAGACCCAGTACTTC. Protein sequence: CASSFRVAGVETQYF.

The chain employs TRBV7-9 and TRBJ2-7; D is possibly TRBD2 (6 bases). Germline V CDR1 and CDR2: SEHNR, FQNEAQ (reference sequence). Trimming left V 5 bases short and J 0 bases short, with 14 bases between. This CDR3 is 15 amino acids long. The CDR3: CASSLTSGSSYEQYF. In DNA form, the CDR3 reads TGTGCCAGCAGCCTCACTTCCGGGAGCTCCTACGAGCAGTACTTC.

The rearrangement links TRBV7-3 to TRBJ2-1, with 12 bases fitting TRBD2. The CDR3 runs 16 residues. The ends lost 5 bases at V and 10 bases at J; junction bases unmatched: 12. CDR1 and CDR2 (germline): SGHTA, FQGTGA. CDR3 in DNA: TGTGCCAGCAGCCCAAATCCTAGCGGGGGGGCCCAGGAGCAGTTCTTC. Protein sequence: CASSPNPSGGAQEQFF.

The sample holds a few counts of this clone. The rearrangement joins TRBV27 to TRBJ2-7; D perhaps matches TRBD2 (7 bases). In germline, CDR1 is MNHEY, CDR2 SMNVEV (reference sequence). V dropped 1 base and J dropped 0 bases, with 13 bases sitting between them. This CDR3 has 16 amino acids. CDR3 sequence: CASSLFSAGASYEQYF. The CDR3, as DNA: TGTGCCAGCAGTTTATTCTCCGCGGGGGCCTCCTACGAGCAGTACTTC.

A few counts support this clone. A read error may produce the germline difference seen at one junction end. The CDR3 loop is CASSTGHTGELFF. CDR3 bases: TGTGCCAGCAGCACGGGGCATACCGGGGAGCTATTTTTT. V is TRBV11-2 and J is TRBJ2-2; D may correspond to TRBD1 or TRBD2 (5 bases each). This CDR3 is 13 amino acids long. Germline loops: CDR1 SGHAT, CDR2 FQNNGV.